This T cell receptor (beta chain) was found in a study of shared clonotypes between healthy human individuals. Study-level findings and limits: Tissues were not sampled, only blood, and their repertoires likely differ. Larger richness was generally estimated for naive than memory subsets.

CD45RO-negative, CCR7-selected cells formed the naive CD8 fraction, which excluded terminally differentiated effector memory CD45RA+ cells. The donor population consisted of healthy HIV-negative adults with no recent acute infections or vaccinations. Trimming removed 0 bases from V and 6 bases from J, with 3 bases in between. Germline-derived CDR1 and CDR2 are GTSNPN and SVGIG (reference sequence). This CDR3 is built from 11 residues. Per the original data handling: ImmunoSEQ sequences covered only the junction and lacked quality scores; filtering therefore differed. This table comes from immunoSEQ multiplex PCR, and its TCRdb copy is limited to in-frame clones, with some not included. The V and J calls and the clone size are those of that table, but D and trimming were determined from the DNA. The data contain approximately 650,000 clones, around 95% of them singletons. To note about this clone: The antigen is unknown. Other nucleotide sequences from this sample produce the same CDR3.

The TCR originated in a woman aged 30 to 39 in good health. The V gene is TRBV30, the J gene TRBJ2-1; D gene uncertain. The sequenced material came from naive CD8+ T cells sorted from blood. The CDR3 DNA reads TGTGCCTGGAGTGTTGGCAATGAGCAGTTCTTC. It codes for CAWSVGNEQFF.